This T cell receptor (beta chain) appears in the sequencing data of a study of blood T cell repertoires in COVID-19. This table comes from immunoSEQ multiplex PCR, and its TCRdb copy is limited to in-frame clones, with some not included. The sample has nearly 65,000 clones, about 86% seen once; the top ten hold 12%. Germline loops: CDR1 SQVTM, CDR2 ANQGSEA. Trimming removed 7 bases at V and 5 bases at J, with 20 bases between. The CDR3 extends over 14 amino acids. This clone has more than one count but fewer than ten. The TCR sequence derives from a human donor in a cohort sampled during active COVID-19. Sequenced material: peripheral blood. This chain joins TRBV29-1 and TRBJ2-5; maybe TRBD2 (7 bases). The DNA of the CDR3 is TGCAGCGCCCATCTTGGGGGGGCAGGGGAGACCCAGTACTTC. It translates to CSAHLGGAGETQYF.